This TCR beta chain was sequenced for a study of memory CD4+ T cells and cytomegalovirus serostatus. Study overall: Donors were healthy Belgian adults, fewer than ten CMV seropositive and around 23 seronegative. Overall study findings and caveats: Of 164 reported CMV TCRbeta sequences, about 70 were found in memory CD4+ repertoires. Suggested: most of the CMV-linked TCR signature lies in CD4+ memory cells.

Single viable CD3+CD4+CD8-CD45RO+ cells were sorted as the memory CD4+ T cells. Total CD4+ T cells were enriched by CD4 positive selection. This CDR3 is built from 17 residues. The V and J ends lost 1 base and 5 bases, in that order; junction bases with no gene match: 10. Looked up from germline, CDR1 is LGHNA and CDR2 is YNFKEQ. Produced via immunoSEQ multiplex PCR; TCRdb's table is partial and in-frame only. The table has some 46,000 clones, roughly 73% seen once; the top ten hold 0.61%. Regarding this clone: Antigen unknown.

The sequence was collected from an adult in good health and CMV-seronegative. The material sequenced was memory CD4+ T cells from blood. The chain is built from TRBV4-2 and TRBJ1-2; TRBD1 agrees at 10 bases. The DNA of the CDR3 is TGTGCCAGCAGCCAAGGGGGGACAGGGGAAAGTATTTATGGCTACACCTTC. This translates into CASSQGGTGESIYGYTF.